One sample yielded the 22 T cell receptor beta chains listed below, sequenced in a study of shared clonotypes between healthy human individuals. The repertoire was sequenced with immunoSEQ multiplex PCR; TCRdb's copy has only in-frame clones and lacks some. The sample includes approximately 1.4 million clones, 95% to 99% of them seen just once. Input material: naive CD4+ T cells sorted from blood. Subset specified: CD45RA+ positively selected. The origin of the receptors is a young man in good health.

The V call is TRBV7-7, the J call TRBJ2-3; maybe TRBD1 (6 bases). This CDR3 comprises 20 residues. CDR1 and CDR2 (germline): SSHAT, FNYEAQ (reference sequence). Deletions cut 1 base from V and 2 bases from J, with 25 bases between. CDR3 nucleotide sequence: TGTGCCAGCAGCTTAGGCCGCCATAACTACAGGGTACGGACCACAGATACGCAGTATTTT. This encodes CASSLGRHNYRVRTTDTQYF.

The gene calls are TRBV28 and TRBJ2-7, with 7 bases identical to TRBD1. The CDR3 runs 13 residues. CDR1 and CDR2 (germline): MDHEN, SYDVKM. V lost 5 bases, J lost 2 bases, and 3 bases stayed unmatched. For the CDR3, the DNA is TGTGCCAGCAGTAAACAGGGGCCCTACGAGCAGTACTTC. Translated, it gives CASSKQGPYEQYF.

Remarks on this clone: This sample includes further DNA sequences coding for the same CDR3. This chain links TRBV5-1 with TRBJ1-1; D call uncertain. CDR3 size: 13 residues. V lost 1 base and J 1 base, leaving 5 bases between the germline ends. Germline V lookup: CDR1 SGHRS, CDR2 YFSETQ. CDR3 bases: TGCGCCAGCAGCTTGCCAGCGAACACTGAAGCTTTCTTT. This gives the protein CASSLPANTEAFF.

This clone was counted a single time. This chain joins TRBV5-1 and TRBJ2-5; 7 bases are a match to TRBD1. This CDR3 is 15 amino acids long. Germline V gene data show CDR1 as SGHRS and CDR2 as YFSETQ. V trimming: 0 bases; J trimming: 4 bases; junction bases outside the gene matches: 6. CDR3 residues: CASSLGRQGRETQYF. Written as DNA, the CDR3 is TGCGCCAGCAGCTTGGGAAGACAGGGAAGAGAGACCCAGTACTTC.

Concerning this clone itself: Germline and junction disagree at one end, which may indicate a read error. V usage is TRBV11-2 and J usage is TRBJ2-7; the D gene is possibly TRBD1 (6 bases). CDR3 size: 14 residues. Germline CDR1 and CDR2: SGHAT and FQNNGV. DNA of the CDR3: TGTGCCAGCAGCTATAGTGTGGGGGCCGGACTTATTTTCTTC. Translation gives CASSYSVGAGLIFF.

The chain recombines TRBV7-2 with TRBJ1-1; D is ambiguous. V lost 5 bases and J 2 bases, leaving 15 bases between the germline ends. The germline CDR1 and CDR2 sequences are SGHTA and FQGNSA. The CDR3 is 15 amino acids. The CDR3 spells CASSARRTVNTEAFF. Written as DNA, the CDR3 is TGTGCCAGCAGCGCGAGGAGGACGGTTAACACTGAAGCTTTCTTT.

The chain joins TRBV7-7 to TRBJ2-7; 9 bases agree with TRBD1. This CDR3 contains 14 residues. The germline gives CDR1 SSHAT, CDR2 FNYEAQ (reference sequence). The V segment lost 6 bases and the J segment 1 base; nucleotides outside the gene matches: 4. CDR3 in amino acids: CASSTGTGSYEQYF. CDR3 coding DNA: TGTGCCAGCAGTACCGGGACAGGGTCCTACGAGCAGTACTTC.

CDR3 DNA: TGTGCCAGCAGCCCTAGACTAGTAGGTGAGCAGTTCTTC. It yields the protein CASSPRLVGEQFF. The V gene is TRBV14, the J gene TRBJ2-1, with a possible D match to TRBD2 (6 bases). Germline loops: CDR1 SGHDN, CDR2 FVKESK. The CDR3 spans 13 residues. Trimming pared 4 bases from V and 9 bases from J, leaving 13 bases between.

Comments on this clone: The sample contains more than one DNA sequence encoding this CDR3. The chain joins TRBV28 to TRBJ1-1; TRBD1 matches at 8 bases. Germline CDR1 MDHEN, CDR2 SYDVKM. The CDR3 has 14 amino acids. V lost 4 bases and J lost 0; bases outside the gene matches: 1. The CDR3 DNA follows: TGTGCCAGCAGTTCGGACAGGGTGAACACTGAAGCTTTCTTT. Translation gives CASSSDRVNTEAFF.

This chain joins TRBV9 and TRBJ1-1, with D maybe TRBD1 (5 bases). CDR1 and CDR2 from the germline V gene are SGDLS and YYNGEE. The CDR3 spans 16 residues. V was clipped by 2 bases and J by 5 bases, with 19 bases between them. The CDR3 sequence: CASSVVRADRGTEAFF. As DNA, the CDR3 is TGTGCCAGCAGCGTCGTCCGGGCAGACCGGGGGACTGAAGCTTTCTTT.

The chain recombines TRBV5-5 with TRBJ2-3; maybe TRBD2 (5 bases). The germline V and J ends were trimmed by 4 bases and 0 bases, with 9 bases remaining between them. This CDR3 is 14 amino acids long. Germline V gene data show CDR1 as SGHKS and CDR2 as YYEKEE (reference sequence). In DNA form, the CDR3 reads TGTGCCAGCAGCAATAGCGTAAGCACAGATACGCAGTATTTT. It specifies CASSNSVSTDTQYF.

The chain is built from TRBV6-5 and TRBJ2-5; 7 positions agree with TRBD1. This CDR3 is built from 11 residues. Germline V lookup: CDR1 MNHEY, CDR2 SVGAGI. J lost 3 bases, V lost 11 bases, and 3 bases had no gene match. Here the CDR3 DNA reads TGTGCCGGGGGACAGAAAGAGACCCAGTACTTC. It translates to CAGGQKETQYF.

The chain carries TRBV18 and TRBJ1-1, with 7 bases identical to TRBD1. J lost 6 bases, V lost 4 bases, and 11 bases had no gene match. CDR1 KGHSH and CDR2 LQKENI come from the germline V gene. The CDR3 is 15 residues long. The CDR3 coding sequence is TGTGCCAGCTCACTAGCACAGGGGAGAAACTCTGAAGCTTTCTTT. Its translation is CASSLAQGRNSEAFF.

V gene TRBV6-4 combines with J gene TRBJ2-2, with D unclear. The CDR3 is 10 residues long. Germline CDR1 MRHNA, CDR2 SNTAGT. Trimming removed 4 bases at V and 8 bases at J, with 2 bases between. The CDR3 sequence is CASSVGELFF. The CDR3 bases are TGTGCCAGCAGTGTGGGGGAGCTGTTTTTT.

The rearrangement links TRBV11-3 to TRBJ1-2; D is uncertain. Germline CDR1 is SGHNT and CDR2 is YENEEA. Trimming pared 0 bases from V and 7 bases from J, leaving 9 bases between. The CDR3 is made up of 13 amino acids. The CDR3 spells CASSLEGGIGYTF. The CDR3 DNA follows: TGTGCCAGCAGCTTAGAAGGCGGGATTGGCTACACCTTC. Filled out from reference TRBV11-3 and TRBJ1-2, the complete variable domain reads EAGVVQSPRYKIIEKKQPVAFWCNPISGHNTLYWYLQNLGQGPELLIRYENEEAVDDSQLPKDRFSAERLKGVDSTLKIQPAELGDSAVYLCASSLEGGIGYTFGSGTRLTVV.

The V gene is TRBV18, the J gene TRBJ2-7, with 8 bases lining up with TRBD1. The CDR3 runs to 15 residues. Germline values: CDR1 KGHSH, CDR2 LQKENI. V dropped 4 bases and J dropped 5; count of bases not matched to a gene: 10. The CDR3 region has the DNA TGTGCCAGCTCACAAGGGGACAGGTATGGTCACGAGCAGTACTTC. Amino acid sequence: CASSQGDRYGHEQYF.

The chain recombines TRBV19 with TRBJ1-2; D may be TRBD1 (5 bases). Trimming took 8 bases from V and 6 from J, leaving 19 bases between them. The CDR3 has 14 amino acids. Germline lookup yields CDR1 LNHDA and CDR2 SQIVND (reference sequence). This chain's CDR3 is CASRKIGAPDGYTF. The CDR3 DNA reads TGTGCCAGTCGAAAAATAGGGGCCCCCGATGGCTACACCTTC. Drawing the rest from reference TRBV19 and TRBJ1-2, the complete variable domain is DGGITQSPKYLFRKEGQNVTLSCEQNLNHDAMYWYRQDPGQGLRLIYYSQIVNDFQKGDIAEGYSVSREKKESFPLTVTSAQKNPTAFYLCASRKIGAPDGYTFGSGTRLTVV.

The chain is built from TRBV7-2 and TRBJ2-1; D possibly matches TRBD1 or TRBD2 (5 bases each). The ends were cut back, 4 bases at V and 0 bases at J, with 10 bases in the middle. The CDR3 spans 15 residues. Germline V gives CDR1 SGHTA, CDR2 FQGNSA. CDR3 DNA sequence: TGTGCCAGCAGCTCCGGGGCAAGCTCCTACAATGAGCAGTTCTTC. This translates into CASSSGASSYNEQFF.

Note on this clone: The sample has other DNA sequences that encode this CDR3 too. The rearrangement links TRBV27 to TRBJ2-3; TRBD1 matches 9 bases. V was pared by 6 bases and J by 1 base, with 2 bases of the junction left unmatched. The CDR3 has 14 residues. Germline CDR1 MNHEY, CDR2 SMNVEV (reference sequence). The CDR3 loop is CASSRDRGTDTQYF. DNA for the CDR3: TGTGCCAGCAGCAGGGACAGGGGCACAGATACGCAGTATTTT.

This clone was observed once. The J gene is TRBJ1-3, the V gene TRBV7-9; D gene uncertain. The ends were cut back, 2 bases at V and 7 bases at J, with 9 bases in the middle. Germline V gene sequence: CDR1 SEHNR, CDR2 FQNEAQ (reference sequence). The CDR3 extends over 13 amino acids. The CDR3, as DNA: TGTGCCAGCAGCTTACAGCACGGGAACACCATATATTTT. Its translation is CASSLQHGNTIYF.

The chain employs TRBV11-2 and TRBJ2-7; D remains ambiguous. The germline V and J ends were trimmed by 1 base and 6 bases, with 13 bases remaining between them. The CDR3 consists of 14 residues. The germline V gene has CDR1 SGHAT and CDR2 FQNNGV. This CDR3 is CASSLGVGVGEQYF. CDR3 nucleotide sequence: TGTGCCAGCAGCTTAGGAGTTGGCGTGGGCGAGCAGTACTTC. The full variable domain, rest sourced from reference TRBV11-2 and TRBJ2-7, is EAGVAQSPRYKIIEKRQSVAFWCNPISGHATLYWYQQILGQGPKLLIQFQNNGVVDDSQLPKDRFSAERLKGVDSTLKIQPAKLEDSAVYLCASSLGVGVGEQYFGPGTRLTVT.

As concerns this clone: Other DNA sequences in the sample encode the same CDR3. V is TRBV5-1 and J is TRBJ2-3; TRBD2 is a possible D gene (6 bases). This CDR3 has 14 amino acids. Germline assignment: CDR1 SGHRS and CDR2 YFSETQ. V was pared by 2 bases and J by 2 bases, with 9 bases between. As DNA, the CDR3 is TGCGCCAGCAGCTTACTAGCAGACACAGATACGCAGTATTTT. Translation: CASSLLADTDTQYF.